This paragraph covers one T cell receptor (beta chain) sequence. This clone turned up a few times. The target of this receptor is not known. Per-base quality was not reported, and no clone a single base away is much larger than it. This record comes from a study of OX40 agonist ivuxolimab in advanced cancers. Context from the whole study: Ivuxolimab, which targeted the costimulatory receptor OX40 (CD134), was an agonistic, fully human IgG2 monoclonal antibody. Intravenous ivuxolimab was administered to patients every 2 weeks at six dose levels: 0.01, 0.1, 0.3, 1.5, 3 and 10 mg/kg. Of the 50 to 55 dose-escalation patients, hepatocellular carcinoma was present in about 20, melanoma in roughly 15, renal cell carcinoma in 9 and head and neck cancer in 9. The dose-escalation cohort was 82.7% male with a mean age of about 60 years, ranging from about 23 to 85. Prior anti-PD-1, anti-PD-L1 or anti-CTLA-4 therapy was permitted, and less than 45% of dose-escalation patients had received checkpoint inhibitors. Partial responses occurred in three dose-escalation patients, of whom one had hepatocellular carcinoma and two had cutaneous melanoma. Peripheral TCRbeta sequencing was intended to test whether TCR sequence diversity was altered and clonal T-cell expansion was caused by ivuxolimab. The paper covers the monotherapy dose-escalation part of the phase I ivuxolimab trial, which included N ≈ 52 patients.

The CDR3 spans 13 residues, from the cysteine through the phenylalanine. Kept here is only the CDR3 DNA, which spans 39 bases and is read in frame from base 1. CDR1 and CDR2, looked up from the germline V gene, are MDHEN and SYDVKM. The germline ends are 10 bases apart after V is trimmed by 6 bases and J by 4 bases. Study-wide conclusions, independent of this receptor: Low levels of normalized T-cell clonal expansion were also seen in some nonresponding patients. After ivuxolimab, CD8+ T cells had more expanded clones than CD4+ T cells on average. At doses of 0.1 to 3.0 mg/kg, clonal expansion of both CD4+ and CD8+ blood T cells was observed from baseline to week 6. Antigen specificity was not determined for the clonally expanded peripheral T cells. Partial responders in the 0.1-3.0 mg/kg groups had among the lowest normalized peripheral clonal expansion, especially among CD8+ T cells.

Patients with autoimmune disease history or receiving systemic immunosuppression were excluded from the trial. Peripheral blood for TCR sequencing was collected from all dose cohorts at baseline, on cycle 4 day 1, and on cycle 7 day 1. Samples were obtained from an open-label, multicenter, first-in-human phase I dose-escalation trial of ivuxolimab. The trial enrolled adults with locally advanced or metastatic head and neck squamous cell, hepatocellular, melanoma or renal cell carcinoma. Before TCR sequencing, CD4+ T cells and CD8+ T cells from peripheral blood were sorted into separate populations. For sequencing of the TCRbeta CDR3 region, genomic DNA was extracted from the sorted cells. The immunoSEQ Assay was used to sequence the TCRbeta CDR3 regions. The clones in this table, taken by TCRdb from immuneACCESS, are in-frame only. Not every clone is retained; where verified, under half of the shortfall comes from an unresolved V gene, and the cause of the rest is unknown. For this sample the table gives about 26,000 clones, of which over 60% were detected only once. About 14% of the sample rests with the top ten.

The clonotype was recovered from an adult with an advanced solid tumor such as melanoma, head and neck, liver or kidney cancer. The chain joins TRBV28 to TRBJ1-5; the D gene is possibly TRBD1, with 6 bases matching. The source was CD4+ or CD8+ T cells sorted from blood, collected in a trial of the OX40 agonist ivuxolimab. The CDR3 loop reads CASRDSSNQPQHF. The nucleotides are TGTGCCAGCAGGGACAGCTCGAATCAGCCCCAGCATTTT. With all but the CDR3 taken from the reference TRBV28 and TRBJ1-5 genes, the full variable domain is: DVKVTQSSRYLVKRTGEKVFLECVQDMDHENMFWYRQDPGLGLRLIYFSYDVKMKEKGDIPEGYSVSREKKERFSLILESASTNQTSMYLCASRDSSNQPQHFGDGTRLSIL.